This is a list of T cell receptor beta chains from one sample in a study of cytomegalovirus exposure and HLA in healthy donors. Sequencing used immunoSEQ multiplex PCR; TCRdb keeps in-frame clones, though not all of them. The data show hundreds of thousands of clones, 85% to 90% seen once. Material for sequencing was PBMCs. These receptors were obtained from a woman aged 18-29 years in good health and CMV-seronegative. CDR3s include the opening cysteine and the closing phenylalanine or tryptophan. The order of the fields is clone size, J gene, V gene, CDR3 protein. Size is omitted from some rows. Given values are once, few, many or a class for expanded clones.

size: -
J: TRBJ2-7
V: TRBV2
CDR3: CASSVTRVGYEQYF

size: -
J: TRBJ1-1
V: TRBV6-5
CDR3: CASSYSGVGGTEAFF

size: -
J: TRBJ2-1
V: TRBV5-4
CDR3: CASSLKEGRVNEQFF

size: -
J: TRBJ2-1
V: TRBV2
CDR3: CASSKGQRVNEQFF

size: -
J: TRBJ1-3
V: TRBV6-5
CDR3: CASTPSGAGNTIYF

size: -
J: TRBJ1-4
V: TRBV5-1
CDR3: CASSLEGGGEKLFF

size: -
J: TRBJ1-5
V: TRBV6-1
CDR3: CASSEFRDNSNQPQHF

size: -
J: TRBJ2-3
V: TRBV18
CDR3: CASSPPAGGQGIPDTQYF

size: -
J: TRBJ2-1
V: TRBV30
CDR3: CAWSEGASYNEQFF

size: -
J: TRBJ2-2
V: TRBV4-1
CDR3: CASSQGRLAGGPNGELFF

size: -
J: TRBJ1-4
V: TRBV4-1
CDR3: CASSQAEGATNEKLFF

size: once
J: TRBJ2-3
V: TRBV6-4
CDR3: CASRPSGGPTDTQYF

size: once
J: TRBJ2-4
V: TRBV13
CDR3: CASSPRTSGGEFLAKNIQYF

size: -
J: TRBJ1-4
V: TRBV2
CDR3: CASRAGTGDEKLFF

size: -
J: TRBJ2-1
V: TRBV9
CDR3: CASSVTGSSYNEQFF

size: -
J: TRBJ2-7
V: TRBV9
CDR3: CASSLRQGAGEQYF

size: few
J: TRBJ1-1
V: TRBV9
CDR3: CASSVQGASTEAFF